These T cell receptor beta chains were read from a single sample in a study of blood T cell repertoires in COVID-19. Assay used: immunoSEQ multiplex PCR; TCRdb lists only in-frame clones, some missing. The repertoire holds about 36,000 clones, about 74% seen once, with roughly 2% in the top ten. The specimen was peripheral blood. The receptors come from a man aged 60 to 69 with active COVID-19. Each CDR3 is given with its conserved first and last residue. A D gene is named only where the DNA matches it firmly. Clone size is shown for a subset of rows, as once, few, many or a class of expanded clone.

-	13	TRBD1	TRBJ1-6	TRBV30	CAWLGQYNSPLHF	TGTGCCTGGCTGGGACAGTATAATTCACCCCTCCACTTT
-	12	-	TRBJ1-2	TRBV11-2	CASSSGSYGYTF	TGTGCCAGCAGCTCGGGGAGCTATGGCTACACCTTC
once	15	TRBD1	TRBJ1-6	TRBV28	CASSSGQAWGSPLHF	TGTGCCAGCAGTTCCGGACAGGCTTGGGGATCACCCCTCCACTTT
-	18	-	TRBJ2-6	TRBV21-1	CASIIRGGARSGANVLTF	TGTGCCAGCATTATCCGGGGGGGGGCCCGCTCTGGGGCCAACGTCCTGACTTTC
-	16	TRBD1	TRBJ1-6	TRBV6-6	CASSLGQGFYNSPLHF	TGTGCCAGCAGTTTAGGACAGGGATTCTATAATTCACCCCTCCACTTT
-	16	TRBD1	TRBJ2-3	TRBV7-2	CASSLGWTGSTDTQYF	TGTGCCAGCAGCTTGGGCTGGACAGGGTCGACAGATACGCAGTATTTT
-	17	TRBD2	TRBJ2-3	TRBV6-2/TRBV6-3	CASSHQGLAESTDTQYF	TGTGCCAGCAGTCACCAGGGACTAGCGGAGAGCACAGATACGCAGTATTTT
-	12	-	TRBJ1-2	TRBV28	CASRDSFYGYTF	TGTGCCAGCAGGGACAGCTTCTATGGCTACACCTTC
-	14	TRBD2	TRBJ2-7	TRBV28	CASSLELAGYEQYF	TGTGCCAGCAGTTTAGAGCTAGCGGGCTACGAGCAGTACTTC
few	15	-	TRBJ2-1	TRBV7-9	CASRPGQRDGNEQFF	TGTGCCAGCAGGCCAGGACAGCGGGACGGCAATGAGCAGTTCTTC
-	14	TRBD2	TRBJ2-7	TRBV6-5	CASSYASGRYEQYF	TGTGCCAGCAGTTACGCAAGCGGGAGATACGAGCAGTACTTC
few	13	-	TRBJ2-7	TRBV5-4	CASRSAGGYEQYF	TGTGCCAGCAGGTCGGCCGGGGGCTACGAGCAGTACTTC
-	13	-	TRBJ2-2	TRBV29-1	CSVEALDTGELFF	TGCAGCGTTGAAGCCCTTGACACCGGGGAGCTGTTTTTT
-	17	TRBD2	TRBJ2-6	TRBV3-1/TRBV3-2	CASSQLAGGPGANVLTF	TGTGCCAGCAGCCAACTAGCGGGAGGACCTGGGGCCAACGTCCTGACTTTC
-	15	-	TRBJ2-7	TRBV6-5	CASSYRTPSRYEQYF	TGTGCCAGCAGTTACCGGACACCCAGCCGCTACGAGCAGTACTTC
-	15	TRBD1	TRBJ2-7	TRBV5-5	CASSPGQAGDGEQYF	TGTGCCAGCAGCCCAGGACAGGCTGGGGACGGCGAGCAGTACTTC
-	12	-	TRBJ1-5	TRBV21-1	CASSKQWQPQHF	TGTGCCAGCAGCAAACAGTGGCAGCCCCAGCATTTT
-	14	TRBD1	TRBJ2-5	TRBV5-1	CASSVTGSQETQYF	TGCGCCAGCAGCGTGACAGGGTCCCAAGAGACCCAGTACTTC
-	16	TRBD2	TRBJ2-3	TRBV10-3	CAISVEREDDTDTQYF	TGTGCCATCAGTGTAGAGCGGGAGGACGACACAGATACGCAGTATTTT
few	14	TRBD2	TRBJ2-1	TRBV5-1	CASGRDSSYNEQFF	TGCGCCAGCGGGAGGGATAGCTCCTACAATGAGCAGTTCTTC
few	16	TRBD1	TRBJ1-4	TRBV4-3	CASSQDRAGGNEKLFF	TGCGCCAGCAGCCAAGATCGGGCAGGGGGGAATGAAAAACTGTTTTTT
-	16	TRBD2	TRBJ2-2	TRBV5-1	CASSYGGGGAPGELFF	TGCGCCAGCAGCTACGGCGGGGGGGGCGCCCCCGGGGAGCTGTTTTTT
-	15	-	TRBJ2-3	TRBV14	CASSQEFGVPDTQYF	TGTGCCAGCAGCCAAGAATTCGGAGTGCCAGATACGCAGTATTTT
-	14	TRBD1	TRBJ1-1	TRBV11-3	CASSFSGGDTEAFF	TGTGCCAGCAGCTTTTCAGGGGGCGACACTGAAGCTTTCTTT
-	13	-	TRBJ1-1	TRBV14	CASSPGPVTEAFF	TGTGCCAGCAGCCCTGGCCCCGTCACTGAAGCTTTCTTT
-	14	-	TRBJ2-1	TRBV9	CASSVESSLNEQFF	TGTGCCAGCAGCGTAGAGTCTAGCCTCAATGAGCAGTTCTTC
-	16	TRBD1	TRBJ2-6	TRBV6-1	CASSVTGAAGANVLTF	TGTGCCAGCAGTGTGACAGGGGCGGCGGGGGCCAACGTCCTGACTTTC
-	15	TRBD2	TRBJ2-3	TRBV7-3	CASSRTSGGADTQYF	TGTGCCAGCAGTCGGACTAGCGGGGGGGCAGATACGCAGTATTTT
-	16	-	TRBJ1-3	TRBV9	CASSAAWYSSGNTIYF	TGTGCCAGCAGCGCCGCTTGGTACAGCTCTGGAAACACCATATATTTT
-	13	-	TRBJ2-7	TRBV29-1	CSARPPSAYEQYF	TGCAGCGCCCGTCCACCTTCGGCCTACGAGCAGTACTTC
-	17	-	TRBJ1-5	TRBV19	CASTFLTVRGFNQPQHF	TGTGCCAGTACCTTCCTGACAGTGCGGGGGTTCAATCAGCCCCAGCATTTT
-	14	-	TRBJ2-7	TRBV2	CASTLSEGGYEQYF	TGTGCCAGCACCTTATCGGAAGGGGGCTACGAGCAGTACTTC
-	15	TRBD1	TRBJ1-2	TRBV6-5	CASSYSIGGVYGYTF	TGTGCCAGCAGTTACTCGATAGGGGGCGTGTATGGCTACACCTTC
once	14	-	TRBJ2-7	TRBV9	CASSGLGGSYEQYF	TGTGCCAGCAGCGGCCTCGGGGGATCCTACGAGCAGTACTTC
-	16	-	TRBJ1-2	TRBV13	CASSLGDSKANYGYTF	TGTGCCAGCAGCTTAGGAGACAGCAAGGCTAACTATGGCTACACCTTC
-	17	TRBD1	TRBJ1-4	TRBV5-6	CASSLTGTGGVGEKLFF	TGTGCCAGCAGCTTGACCGGGACAGGGGGCGTAGGGGAAAAACTGTTTTTT
-	14	TRBD1	TRBJ1-2	TRBV11-2	CASSLVGTERGYTF	TGTGCCAGCAGCTTAGTAGGGACAGAGAGGGGCTACACCTTC
-	15	TRBD1	TRBJ2-1	TRBV11-3	CASSSGQGGRNEQFF	TGTGCCAGCAGCTCCGGACAGGGAGGTCGAAATGAGCAGTTCTTC
-	14	-	TRBJ2-3	TRBV28	CASNLRGTTDTQYF	TGTGCCAGTAACTTACGCGGGACTACAGATACGCAGTATTTT
-	15	-	TRBJ1-6	TRBV10-2	CASSDQGGNNSPLHF	TGCGCCAGCAGTGACCAGGGAGGGAATAATTCACCCCTCCACTTT
once	14	TRBD2	TRBJ2-2	TRBV7-2	CASSAGVAGGRLFF	TGTGCCAGCAGCGCCGGGGTAGCGGGGGGGAGGCTGTTTTTT
-	14	TRBD1	TRBJ2-3	TRBV5-4	CASSRDRGSDTQYF	TGTGCCAGCAGCCGGGACAGGGGATCAGATACGCAGTATTTT
-	12	-	TRBJ1-1	TRBV6-5	CASIRVNTEAFF	TGTGCCAGCATTCGGGTGAACACTGAAGCTTTCTTT
-	16	TRBD2	TRBJ2-5	TRBV27	CASSKLAGGKQETQYF	TGTGCCAGCAGTAAACTAGCGGGGGGAAAACAAGAGACCCAGTACTTC
-	12	-	TRBJ1-6	TRBV28	CASTPPRGPLHF	TGTGCCAGCACCCCGCCTCGGGGTCCCCTCCACTTT
-	15	-	TRBJ1-1	TRBV11-2	CASSLAGTLNTEAFF	TGTGCCAGCAGTCTAGCGGGGACTTTGAACACTGAAGCTTTCTTT
-	14	TRBD1	TRBJ1-1	TRBV7-9	CASRQTTGTTEAFF	TGTGCCAGCAGACAGACGACAGGGACCACTGAAGCTTTCTTT
-	17	-	TRBJ2-6	TRBV9	CASSGGGRGPVPNVLTF	TGTGCCAGCAGCGGGGGCGGGCGGGGCCCGGTGCCCAACGTCCTGACTTTC
-	16	-	TRBJ1-4	TRBV21-1	CASTKARGRFSEKLFF	TGTGCCAGCACTAAAGCCAGGGGGCGGTTTAGTGAAAAACTGTTTTTT
-	17	-	TRBJ2-2	TRBV10-2	CASRSLLPGHSTGELFF	TGCGCCAGCAGATCCTTACTACCGGGACACAGCACCGGGGAGCTGTTTTTT